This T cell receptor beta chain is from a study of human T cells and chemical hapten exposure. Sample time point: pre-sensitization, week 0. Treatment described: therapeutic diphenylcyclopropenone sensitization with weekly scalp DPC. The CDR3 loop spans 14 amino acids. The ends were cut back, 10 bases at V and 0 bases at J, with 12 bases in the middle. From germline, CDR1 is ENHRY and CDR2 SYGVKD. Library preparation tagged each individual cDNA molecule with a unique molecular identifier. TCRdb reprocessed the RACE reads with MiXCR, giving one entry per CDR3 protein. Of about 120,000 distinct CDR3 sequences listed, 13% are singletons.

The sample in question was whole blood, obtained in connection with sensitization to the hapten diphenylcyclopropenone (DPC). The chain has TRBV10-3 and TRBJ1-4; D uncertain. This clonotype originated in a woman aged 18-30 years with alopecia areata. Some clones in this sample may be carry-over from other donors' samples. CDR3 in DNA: TGTGCCAGTCAACGGGATTCAACTAATGAAAAACTGTTTTTT. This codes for CASQRDSTNEKLFF.